These T cell receptor beta chains were read from a single sample in a study of shared clonotypes between healthy human individuals. Assay used: immunoSEQ multiplex PCR; TCRdb lists only in-frame clones, some missing. Of approximately 530,000 clones in the sample, 90% to 97% were seen once. Sequencing used naive CD4+ T cells sorted from blood. The receptors were sampled from a woman aged 30 to 39 in good health. Each CDR3 is given with its conserved first and last residue. A D gene is named only where the DNA matches it firmly. Clone sizes are given selectively: once, few, many, or a class where the clone is expanded.

>TRBD1|TRBJ1-5|TRBV15|.
TGTGCCACCAGCAGCGACAGGGTATATCAGCCCCAGCATTTT
CATSSDRVYQPQHF
>.|TRBJ2-7|TRBV5-1|.
TGCGCCAGCAGCTTGCATCGGGGGCTCTCCTACGAGCAGTACTTC
CASSLHRGLSYEQYF
>.|TRBJ1-6|TRBV28|.
TGTGCCAGCAGCAGCTCCTATAATTCACCCCTCCACTTT
CASSSSYNSPLHF
>.|TRBJ2-5|TRBV27|.
TGTGCCAGCCGTGGGGCTCAAGAGACCCAGTACTTC
CASRGAQETQYF
>TRBD1|TRBJ1-5|TRBV30|.
TGTGCCTGGACTGACAGGGGGCTAAGCAATCAGCCCCAGCATTTT
CAWTDRGLSNQPQHF
>.|TRBJ1-1|TRBV5-1|.
TGCGCCAGCAGCACCACCCTGAACACTGAAGCTTTCTTT
CASSTTLNTEAFF
>TRBD2|TRBJ2-3|TRBV7-7|.
TGTGCCAGCAGTCCGATAGCGGGACCCAGCACAGATACGCAGTATTTT
CASSPIAGPSTDTQYF
>.|TRBJ2-3|TRBV2|.
TGTGCCATCCGGGACAACACAGATACGCAGTATTTT
CAIRDNTDTQYF
>TRBD2|TRBJ2-1|TRBV2|.
TGTGCCAGCAGTGAAAGGCCTAGCGGGAGCAATGAGCAGTTCTTC
CASSERPSGSNEQFF
>TRBD2|TRBJ2-1|TRBV5-1|.
TGCGCCAGCAGCTTGAGTCCGGGAGGCGGTGAGCAGTTCTTC
CASSLSPGGGEQFF
>TRBD1|TRBJ1-5|TRBV28|.
TGTGCCAGCAGTTCCGTCAGGGGGACCCATTTT
CASSSVRGTHF
>.|TRBJ2-7|TRBV6-5|.
TGTGCCAGCAGTTACGGCCAGCGCTCCTACGAGCAGTACTTC
CASSYGQRSYEQYF
>.|TRBJ1-2|TRBV29-1|few
TGCAGCGTTGAGGGGGCCGTCGATGGCTACACCTTC
CSVEGAVDGYTF
>TRBD2|TRBJ2-3|TRBV28|.
TGTGCCAGCAGTTTCCCCTCGCTAGCGGGAGAACGGCATACGCAGTATTTT
CASSFPSLAGERHTQYF
>.|TRBJ1-5|TRBV6-1|.
TGTGCCAGCAGTGAAGCGCCGGCGGACTACGGCAATCAGCCCCAGCATTTT
CASSEAPADYGNQPQHF
>.|TRBJ2-2|TRBV19|.
TGTGCCAGTAGTATTGGGGAGACCGGGGAGCTGTTTTTT
CASSIGETGELFF
>.|TRBJ1-2|TRBV27|.
TGTGCCAGCAGTCCTCAGGGAGCCCGAAACTATGGCTACACCTTC
CASSPQGARNYGYTF
>TRBD2|TRBJ2-1|TRBV5-1|.
TGCGCCAGCAGCTTGGAACCAACTAGCGGGAACTACAATGAGCAGTTCTTC
CASSLEPTSGNYNEQFF
>.|TRBJ1-4|TRBV7-9|.
TGTGCCAGCAGCTTGTTATACAGTAATGAAAAACTGTTTTTT
CASSLLYSNEKLFF
>.|TRBJ2-1|TRBV29-1|.
TGCAGCGTCGATACCCGCGGGAGAGGGGGTAATGAGCAGTTCTTC
CSVDTRGRGGNEQFF
>.|TRBJ2-3|TRBV6-5|.
TGTGCCAGCAGTCGAGATAGCGGCATCGATACGCAGTATTTT
CASSRDSGIDTQYF
>.|TRBJ1-1|TRBV19|.
TGTGCCAGCAAAGATGCTTGGAACACTGAAGCTTTCTTT
CASKDAWNTEAFF
>.|TRBJ2-5|TRBV21-1|.
TGTGCCAGCAAGGCGGCCAGTCAAGAGACCCAGTACTTC
CASKAASQETQYF
>.|TRBJ1-1|TRBV5-6|.
TGTGCCAGCAGCAAGAGGCCGTTCATGAACACTGAAGCTTTCTTT
CASSKRPFMNTEAFF
>.|TRBJ2-2|TRBV23-1|.
TGCGCCAGCAGTCACCAGAGTTCAGAAAAGACCGGGGAGCTGTTTTTT
CASSHQSSEKTGELFF
>.|TRBJ2-5|TRBV6-5|.
TGTGCCAGCAGTGGGGCCGGAGGGCAGACCCAGTACTTC
CASSGAGGQTQYF
>TRBD1|TRBJ2-2|TRBV7-6|.
TGTGCCAGCAGCTTAGCGACAGGGGATAACACCGGGGAGCTGTTTTTT
CASSLATGDNTGELFF
>TRBD1|TRBJ2-7|TRBV19|.
TGTGCCAGTAGTCCCCCGGGACAGGTATACGAGCAGTACTTC
CASSPPGQVYEQYF
>.|TRBJ2-5|TRBV18|.
TGTGCCAGCTCACCACCAGGGCTGGGGGAGACCCAGTACTTC
CASSPPGLGETQYF
>TRBD1|TRBJ2-3|TRBV7-7|.
TGTGCCAGCAGCCCCAGACAGGGCCTAAATACGCAGTATTTT
CASSPRQGLNTQYF
>.|TRBJ1-2|TRBV28|once
TGTGCCAGCAGTTTACCGTCGTGGGGCTACACCTTC
CASSLPSWGYTF
>.|TRBJ1-1|TRBV5-1|.
TGCGCCAGCAGCTTGGATTGGACCAACACTGAAGCTTTCTTT
CASSLDWTNTEAFF
>.|TRBJ1-1|TRBV18|.
TGTGCCAGCTCCCTCGGAAGGAACACTGAAGCTTTCTTT
CASSLGRNTEAFF
>TRBD2|TRBJ2-7|TRBV7-2|.
TGTGCCAGCAGCTTAGGCATGGGACTAGCGGCCAGGTACCCCTACGAGCAGTACTTC
CASSLGMGLAARYPYEQYF
>.|TRBJ1-5|TRBV19|.
TGTGCCAGTAGTATTGCGGTGGCGATTCAGCCCCAGCATTTT
CASSIAVAIQPQHF
>TRBD2|TRBJ2-1|TRBV10-3|.
TGTGCCATCGGCCCGGCCCTAGCGGTCTACAATGAGCAGTTCTTC
CAIGPALAVYNEQFF
>.|TRBJ1-1|TRBV27|.
TGTGCCAGCAGTTTATCGGTGAACACTGAAGCTTTCTTT
CASSLSVNTEAFF
>.|TRBJ1-3|TRBV9|.
TGTGCCAGCAGCTTAGGACCCCTCCCTGGAAACACCATATATTTT
CASSLGPLPGNTIYF
>TRBD2|TRBJ2-5|TRBV10-3|.
TGTGCCATCAGTGATGATAGCGGGAGGGCCGTATTCAAGACCCAGTACTTC
CAISDDSGRAVFKTQYF
>TRBD1|TRBJ1-1|TRBV28|.
TGTGCCAGCAGGTCCGGGACAGGGGTTCGGGAAGCTTTCTTT
CASRSGTGVREAFF
>TRBD1|TRBJ2-5|TRBV6-1|.
TGTGCCAGCAGTGGACAGGGTAGGAACCAAGAGACCCAGTACTTC
CASSGQGRNQETQYF
>TRBD2|TRBJ2-7|TRBV7-3|.
TGTGCCAGCAGCTTAGTAGCGGGGTCCTACGAGCAGTACTTC
CASSLVAGSYEQYF
>.|TRBJ2-5|TRBV5-1|.
TGCGCCAGCAGCCGCGTGAGCGGAGGGTACCAAGAGACCCAGTACTTC
CASSRVSGGYQETQYF
>TRBD1|TRBJ1-1|TRBV5-1|.
TGCGCCAGCAGCCCACAGGGGATGAACACTGAAGCTTTCTTT
CASSPQGMNTEAFF
>.|TRBJ2-5|TRBV5-4|.
TGTGCCAGCAGCTTGGTGGGGGTGGAGACCCAGTACTTC
CASSLVGVETQYF
>.|TRBJ1-1|TRBV18|.
TGTGCCAGCTCACCACCGGAGACACTGGATCGAGCTTTCTTT
CASSPPETLDRAFF
>TRBD2|TRBJ2-1|TRBV5-1|once
TGCGCCAGCAGCCTGGCGACTAGCGGGAACAATGAGCAGTTCTTC
CASSLATSGNNEQFF
>TRBD1|TRBJ1-2|TRBV2|once
TGTGCCAGTGAAGAGACCGGGACAGGGGGACGTGGCTACACCTTC
CASEETGTGGRGYTF
>TRBD1|TRBJ1-5|TRBV6-5|once
TGTGCCAGCAGTTACGTCCCGGGACAGGACAGGTCAGCCCAGCATTTT
CASSYVPGQDRSAQHF
>TRBD2|TRBJ2-7|TRBV27|.
TGTGCCAGAACGGGACTAGCGGGAGTAGTCTCCTACGAGCAGTACTTC
CARTGLAGVVSYEQYF
>.|TRBJ1-4|TRBV2|.
TGTGCCAGCAGGAGGTCCGGTGCAACTAATGAAAAACTGTTTTTT
CASRRSGATNEKLFF
>.|TRBJ1-5|TRBV30|.
TGTGCCTGGAGTGCGACAGGTTTTCAGCCCCAGCATTTT
CAWSATGFQPQHF
>.|TRBJ1-4|TRBV5-1|.
TGCGCCAGCAGCTCGGCAACTAATGAAAAACTGTTTTTT
CASSSATNEKLFF
>.|TRBJ1-3|TRBV25-1|.
TGTGCCAGCAGTGATTTTGGGGGGACTGGAAACACCATATATTTT
CASSDFGGTGNTIYF
>.|TRBJ2-7|TRBV5-4|.
TGTGCCAGCAGCTTCGGGGGCTACGAGCAGTACTTC
CASSFGGYEQYF
>.|TRBJ1-1|TRBV6-5|.
TGTGCCAGCAGTTACAGGGGGGGGACTGAAGCTTTCTTT
CASSYRGGTEAFF
>.|TRBJ2-3|TRBV5-6|once
TGTGCCAGCAGCTTGGACGGGAGAGGTACAGATACGCAGTATTTT
CASSLDGRGTDTQYF
>TRBD2|TRBJ2-3|TRBV28|.
TGTGCCAGCAGTTGGATAGCGGGAGCAGATACGCAGTATTTT
CASSWIAGADTQYF